Listed here is a single T cell receptor beta chain. Its target antigen remains unknown. Base qualities were left out, and no much larger clone turns up one base away. TCRbeta CDR3 regions were amplified from genomic DNA using the immunoSEQ Assay, a bias-controlled multiplex PCR. As for how the authors treated the data: The number of nucleated cells in each sample was estimated by amplification of reference gene primers within the assay. To quantify the absolute abundance of each unique TCRbeta CDR3 rearrangement, sequence reads were collapsed and filtered. For each sample, productive Simpson clonality was calculated as the square root of Simpson's diversity index over productive rearrangements. The immuneACCESS repertoire file appears here via TCRdb, limited to in-frame rearrangements. These files lack a portion of the clones; in checked studies, under half of the deficit traces to unresolved V genes, and the cause of the others is not known. V and J calls plus clone size are reproduced from that table; the DNA served to infer D and trimming. For this sample the table gives roughly 80,000 clones, of which approximately 89% were detected only once. Of the sample, 5.5% to 7.5% is held by the ten largest clones.

CDR1 and CDR2, looked up from the germline V gene, are SGHVS and FQNEAQ. Germline trimming amounts to 0 bases on V and 7 bases on J, with 12 as the count of junction bases outside the gene matches. The CDR3 contains 16 residues, cysteine and phenylalanine counted. Of the read, only the CDR3 DNA is kept; its 48 bases are in frame from base 1. The collaborating institutions used their own protocols to collect whole blood in K2EDTA tubes. For TCRbeta analysis, collaborators shipped samples in one of three forms: frozen whole blood, isolated PBMCs, or DNA extracted from either of those sample types. This sample is part of a study of blood T cell repertoires in COVID-19 (dated by TCRdb to 2018 to 2021). Study-level background: Collaborator samples came from the United States, Italy and Spain and covered acute and convalescent phases of COVID-19. Samples were obtained from the ongoing ImmuneRACE study (first 160 participants) and from some 1,300 subjects provided by 6 global collaborators. HLA class I and class II types, where available, came from metadata supplied by the sample provider rather than from assay-based typing. The material from the prospective study consisted of cDNA or gDNA derived from T cells, B-cell-depleted T cells, or PBMCs. Nearly every sample came with metadata listing a de-identified subject ID, COVID-19 status, age in years and sex. The repertoires were released in a freely available public database intended as a resource for research on the immune response to SARS-CoV-2. Subjects who had been exposed to COVID-19, were actively infected with it, or had recovered from it provided the deeply sampled blood TCRbeta repertoires that made up the dataset. General conclusions and limits of the study: Clinical and demographic metadata were provided uncurated, with the amount varying by source and participant.

This sequence originates from a woman aged 80 or over with acute or convalescent COVID-19. The sequenced material came from peripheral blood. This sequence uses TRBV7-8 and TRBJ2-7; 7 nucleotides in the junction match TRBD2. The CDR3 has the sequence CASSLAGRGGTQEQYF. DNA sequence: TGTGCCAGCAGCTTAGCGGGACGGGGAGGGACGCAGGAGCAGTACTTC.